The sequence of this TCR beta chain was determined in a study of early T cells in non-severe SARS-CoV-2 infection. Across the whole study: The sequenced material was bulk RNA from unsorted whole blood, and its chains were unpaired.

Germline assignment: CDR1 DFQATT and CDR2 SNEGSKA (reference sequence). CDR3 length: 11 amino acids. The ends were cut back, 6 bases at V and 0 bases at J, with 5 bases in the middle. Ten or more counts support this clonotype. Its cognate antigen is unknown. Unique molecular identifiers were affixed to single, distinct cDNA molecules. TCRdb analysed the 5' RACE reads with MiXCR anew, one entry per CDR3 protein. The sample holds around 57,000 distinct CDR3 sequences, approximately 6.2% seen once. Findings of the study overall: Missing private and CD4 specificities, VDJdb matching favored anti-spike CD8 responses.

The chain carries TRBV20-1 and TRBJ2-5; the D is unclear. The sequencing input was whole blood. The origin of this receptor is an adult who was a healthcare worker with PCR-confirmed SARS-CoV-2 infection or an uninfected control (not recorded which). The CDR3: CSARYQETQYF. The CDR3 DNA is TGCAGTGCGAGGTACCAAGAGACCCAGTACTTC.